This TCR beta chain was sequenced in a study of T-cell memory formation after mild COVID-19. Germline trimming cut 8 bases from V and 2 bases from J; bases unmatched to any gene: 5. The CDR3 has 14 amino acids. The germline gives CDR1 KGHDR, CDR2 SFDVKD. Remarks on this clonotype: Its antigen is undetermined.

TCRdb passed the 5' RACE reads through MiXCR, listing each CDR3 protein once. The table includes about 240,000 distinct CDR3 sequences, roughly 10% detected once. Overall study results and limits: Pre-infection memory contained some responding clones, which suggested that cross-reactive memory had joined. Mainly in CM and EM were contracting CD4+ clones; CD8+ were in EMRA.

The specimen sequenced was PBMCs or a T cell subset sorted from them (not recorded which). The TCR sequence derives from a man younger than 30 who had mild COVID-19 (a few samples of this study predate the infection). Cell type and time point are not known. The chain is built from TRBV24-1 and TRBJ2-3; 8 bases agree with TRBD1. CDR3 residues: CATNRGQDTDTQYF. The CDR3 DNA reads as TGTGCCACCAATCGGGGACAGGACACAGATACGCAGTATTTT.